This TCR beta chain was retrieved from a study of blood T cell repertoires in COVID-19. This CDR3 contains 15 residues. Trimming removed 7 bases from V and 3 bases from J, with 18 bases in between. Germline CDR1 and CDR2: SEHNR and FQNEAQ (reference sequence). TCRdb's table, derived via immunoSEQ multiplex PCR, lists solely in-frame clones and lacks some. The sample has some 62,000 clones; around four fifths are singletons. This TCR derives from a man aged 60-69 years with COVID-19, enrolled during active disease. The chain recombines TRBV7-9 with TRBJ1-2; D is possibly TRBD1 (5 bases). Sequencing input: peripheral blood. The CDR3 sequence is CASNPRDSGHYGYTF. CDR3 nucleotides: TGTGCCAGCAACCCCCGGGACTCGGGACACTATGGCTACACCTTC. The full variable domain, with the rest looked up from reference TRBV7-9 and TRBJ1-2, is DTGVSQNPRHKITKRGQNVTFRCDPISEHNRLYWYRQTLGQGPEFLTYFQNEAQLEKSRLLSDRFSAERPKGSFSTLEIQRTEQGDSAMYLCASNPRDSGHYGYTFGSGTRLTVV.